This T cell receptor beta chain is from a study of blood T cell repertoires in COVID-19. Background on the study: Samples came from the United States, Italy and Spain, spanning acute and convalescent COVID-19.

Patients of the Seattle cohort, enrolled during active infection, were followed longitudinally. Germline trimming cut 1 base from V and 8 bases from J; bases unmatched to any gene: 6. CDR1 is SGHNT and CDR2 is YYREEE in the germline V gene (reference sequence). The CDR3 covers 15 residues. Authors' methods: Counts of nucleated cells, estimated from reference gene primer amplification, were obtained. Sequenced by immunoSEQ multiplex PCR; TCRdb stores in-frame clones only, minus some. That table furnishes V, J and clone size, whereas the DNA furnished D and trimming. This sample has under 400,000 clones, with approximately 89% found just once.

The sequencing input was peripheral blood. This chain joins TRBV5-4 and TRBJ2-1; 10 positions agree with TRBD2. This clonotype was sampled from a woman aged 25-40 years with COVID-19, enrolled during active disease. The CDR3 sequence: CASSLRAGGLYEQFF. The CDR3 DNA sequence: TGTGCCAGCAGCTTGCGAGCGGGGGGGCTCTATGAGCAGTTCTTC.